Below, 3 T cell receptor beta chains from the same sample are listed, as sequenced in a study of blood T cell repertoires in COVID-19. Sequenced by immunoSEQ multiplex PCR; TCRdb stores in-frame clones only, minus some. In the table there are 150,000 to 200,000 clones, just under 90% of which are singletons. What was sequenced was peripheral blood. The source of these receptors is a man in his late teens or twenties with active or convalescent COVID-19.

This rearrangement joins TRBV5-1 to TRBJ1-2; D remains ambiguous. The CDR3 spans 13 residues. In germline, CDR1 is SGHRS, CDR2 YFSETQ. V was clipped by 1 base and J by 8 bases, with 12 bases between them. The CDR3 loop reads CASSLWSFEGYTF. Here the CDR3 DNA reads TGCGCCAGCAGCTTGTGGTCGTTCGAGGGCTACACCTTC.

The chain joins TRBV18 to TRBJ1-1; TRBD1 matches at 12 bases. The germline gives CDR1 KGHSH, CDR2 LQKENI. V lost 0 bases, J lost 2 bases, and 7 bases stayed unmatched. The length of the CDR3 is 18 residues. The CDR3 region is CASSPPSSGTGGNTEAFF. DNA for the CDR3: TGTGCCAGCTCACCACCGAGCTCCGGGACAGGGGGCAACACTGAAGCTTTCTTT.

V is TRBV2 and J is TRBJ1-5; 7 bases agree with TRBD1. The V segment lost 5 bases and the J segment 12 bases; nucleotides outside the gene matches: 7. This CDR3 comprises 12 residues. CDR1 and CDR2 from the germline V gene are SNHLY and FYNNEI. The CDR3 DNA reads TGTGCCAGCAGTCCCCGGGACAGAGACCAGCATTTT. Translated: CASSPRDRDQHF. The full variable domain, rest sourced from reference TRBV2 and TRBJ1-5, is EPEVTQTPSHQVTQMGQEVILRCVPISNHLYFYWYRQILGQKVEFLVSFYNNEISEKSEIFDDQFSVERPDGSNFTLKIRSTKLEDSAMYFCASSPRDRDQHFGDGTRLSIL.